The following is a T cell receptor (beta chain) sequence with its context. Its antigen remains unidentified. Trimming cost V 1 base and J 7 bases, with 13 bases left between them. The CDR3 is 14 residues long. Germline CDR1 and CDR2: LNHNV and YYDKDF (reference sequence). The data originate from a study of OX40 agonist ivuxolimab in advanced cancers. Findings of the study overall: Expanded clones were, on average, more numerous among CD8+ T cells than CD4+.

Method: immunoSEQ multiplex PCR; TCRdb's copy keeps in-frame clones and lacks some. Here the sample spans 22,000 or so clones, 70% to 90% being singletons. This specimen consisted of CD4+ or CD8+ T cells sorted from blood, obtained in a trial of the OX40 agonist ivuxolimab. The rearrangement joins TRBV15 to TRBJ1-2; TRBD1 might be the D (5 bases). This clonotype originated in an adult with an advanced solid tumor such as melanoma, head and neck, liver or kidney cancer. The DNA of the CDR3 is TGTGCCACCAGCAGAGGGGAGACAGAGTCTGGCTACACCTTC. Its translation: CATSRGETESGYTF.